This entry lists 4 T cell receptor beta chains sequenced from one sample in a study of Ad26.COV2.S vaccination and SARS-CoV-2 variants. Documented treatment: 15 to 20 received Ad26.COV2.S at low or high dose, single or two shots; about five received placebo; per-sample allocation not given. Sampling occurred on day 63 after the first vaccine or placebo injection. The protocol was immunoSEQ multiplex PCR, while the TCRdb copy is restricted to in-frame clones and leaves out a portion. The table records fewer than 600,000 clones, about 88% of them present only once. The specimen was peripheral blood, collected in a trial of Ad26.COV2.S vaccine versus placebo. Receptor source: a person between 18 and 60 years old who received the Ad26.COV2.S COVID-19 vaccine or a placebo.

The chain uses TRBV7-6 and TRBJ2-5, with 9 positions matching TRBD2. The CDR3 contains 17 residues. Unmatched junction bases numbered 10, after V lost 0 bases and J lost 5 bases. CDR1 is SGHVS and CDR2 is FNYEAQ in the germline V gene. CDR3 coding DNA: TGTGCCAGCAGCTTAGCGGCTGGGCTAGCGGGAAGGGAGACCCAGTACTTC. It specifies CASSLAAGLAGRETQYF.

The V gene is TRBV10-3, the J gene TRBJ2-7, with TRBD1 matching 12 bases. V shed 6 bases, J shed 4 bases, and the junction held 4 bases outside the gene matches. CDR1 and CDR2 (germline): ENHRY, SYGVKD. The CDR3 contains 14 residues. In DNA form, the CDR3 reads TGTGCCATCAGCACGGGACAGGGGGCTTACGAGCAGTACTTC. Protein: CAISTGQGAYEQYF.

To note about this clone: The junction differs from germline at one of its ends, possibly a read error. The V and J genes are TRBV28 and TRBJ2-3; 15 bases align to TRBD2. The CDR3 is 16 residues long. Per germline, CDR1 MDHEN and CDR2 SYDVKM. CDR3 nucleotides: TGTGCCAGCAGCTTATCCGGGACTAGCGGGAGGTCTACGCAGTATTTT. It encodes CASSLSGTSGRSTQYF.

The CDR3 sequence: CAIRQGEAFF. The CDR3 coding sequence is TGTGCCATCCGACAGGGTGAAGCTTTCTTT. The gene calls are TRBV2 and TRBJ1-1; TRBD1 matches 7 bases. V trimming: 10 bases; J trimming: 7 bases; junction bases outside the gene matches: 3. The CDR3 has 10 amino acids. Germline V gene data show CDR1 as SNHLY and CDR2 as FYNNEI.